The rows below give T cell receptor beta chains drawn from one sample of a study of cytomegalovirus exposure and HLA in healthy donors. TCRdb's table, derived via immunoSEQ multiplex PCR, lists solely in-frame clones and lacks some. The sample gives 150,000 to 180,000 clones, 70% to 80% of which show up once; about 8.3% is in the top ten. The specimen was PBMCs. These receptor sequences come from a man aged 25 to 40 in good health and CMV-seropositive. CDR3s include the opening cysteine and the closing phenylalanine or tryptophan. Each record gives: V gene, clone size, J gene, CDR3 length, D gene, CDR3 DNA, CDR3 protein. The D gene is left open where the match is weak. Some rows mark clone size as missing; the rest say once, few, many or name a class of expanded clone.

TRBV18	NA	TRBJ1-2	11	NA	TGTGCCAGCTCACTAGCCAAGGGCTACACCTTC	CASSLAKGYTF
TRBV5-6	NA	TRBJ2-5	13	TRBD1	TGTGCCAGCAGCTATGGACAGGGGGAGACCCAGTACTTC	CASSYGQGETQYF
TRBV7-9	NA	TRBJ2-1	15	NA	TGTGCCAGCACCCCCGGGGAGAGCTCCTACAATGAGCAGTTCTTC	CASTPGESSYNEQFF
TRBV28	NA	TRBJ2-7	15	TRBD2	TGTGCCAGCAGTTACCCAGCGGGAGCTATCGACGAGCAGTACTTC	CASSYPAGAIDEQYF
TRBV5-4	NA	TRBJ2-7	16	NA	NA	CASSFGPGQGENEQYF
TRBV7-8	NA	TRBJ2-1	16	TRBD2	TGTGCCAGCAGCCCGAGTGGGGCTAGCGGATTCAATGAGCAGTTCTTC	CASSPSGASGFNEQFF
TRBV5-4	few	TRBJ2-7	15	NA	TGTGCCAGCAGCCCCTTGGGGGCCCCATTCTACGAGCAGTACTTC	CASSPLGAPFYEQYF
TRBV29-1	NA	TRBJ1-2	14	TRBD1	TGCAGCGTTGAGTCGGGACAGGGGGGATATGGCTACACCTTC	CSVESGQGGYGYTF
TRBV11-2	NA	TRBJ1-1	13	NA	TGTGCCAGCAGCTTAGGAGGGAGGTCTGAAGCTTTCTTT	CASSLGGRSEAFF
TRBV27	NA	TRBJ2-1	16	TRBD2	TGTGCCAGCAGGGACGTCGGGGGGGCCCCGGGAAATGAGCAGTTCTTC	CASRDVGGAPGNEQFF
TRBV2	once	TRBJ2-1	17	TRBD1	TGTGCCAGCAGTATCCCGACAGGGGGCGATGAATACAATGAGCAGTTCTTC	CASSIPTGGDEYNEQFF
TRBV6-1	NA	TRBJ2-3	12	NA	TGTGCCAGCAGTGATCGGGGAGATACGCAGTATTTT	CASSDRGDTQYF
TRBV4-1	once	TRBJ1-1	14	TRBD1	TGCGCCAGCAGCCAAGGGGACAGACCCACTGAAGCTTTCTTT	CASSQGDRPTEAFF
TRBV18	few	TRBJ2-5	13	NA	TGTGCCAGCTCCTTCCGGGGAGGAGAGACCCAGTACTTC	CASSFRGGETQYF
TRBV11-2	few	TRBJ2-7	14	TRBD1	TGTGCCAGCAGCTCGGGACAGGGGTCTTACGAGCAGTACTTC	CASSSGQGSYEQYF
TRBV18	NA	TRBJ2-1	23	TRBD2	TGTGCCAGCTCACCTGGGGTCCGAGTGACCGGGACTAGCGAAGGTGGCTCCTACAATGAGCAGTTCTTC	CASSPGVRVTGTSEGGSYNEQFF
TRBV27	few	TRBJ2-2	14	NA	TGTGCCAGCAGTCTTAAAGCACGAACCGGGGAGCTGTTTTTT	CASSLKARTGELFF
TRBV28	NA	TRBJ2-7	12	NA	TGTGCCAGCAGTTTAGGGGCCGAGAAGCAGTACTTC	CASSLGAEKQYF
TRBV6-1	NA	TRBJ2-1	13	TRBD1	TGTGCCAGCATGCCAGGGGGTAGGAATGAGCAGTTCTTC	CASMPGGRNEQFF
TRBV7-7	NA	TRBJ1-5	14	NA	TGTGCCAGCAGCTTTGCAAGGGGAAATCAGCCCCAGCATTTT	CASSFARGNQPQHF
TRBV5-1	NA	TRBJ2-6	16	TRBD1	TGCGCCAGCAGCTCACAGGGGGCCGGAGGGGCCAACGTCCTGACTTTC	CASSSQGAGGANVLTF
TRBV6-5	NA	TRBJ2-7	14	TRBD1	TGTGCCAGCAGGGCCGGGACAGGGTTTAGTGAGCAGTACTTC	CASRAGTGFSEQYF
TRBV9	once	TRBJ2-1	15	TRBD2	TGTGCCAGCAGCGTAAATAGCGGGATCTACAATGAGCAGTTCTTC	CASSVNSGIYNEQFF
TRBV21-1	NA	TRBJ2-7	13	NA	TGTGCCAGCAGCAAAGGGGGGGACTACGAGCAGTACTTC	CASSKGGDYEQYF
TRBV11-3	NA	TRBJ2-1	15	NA	TGTGCCAGCAGCTTTGGAGGGCCTAAACCGTATGAGCAGTTCTTC	CASSFGGPKPYEQFF
TRBV5-1	NA	TRBJ2-3	17	TRBD2	TGCGCCAGCAGCTTCGGAGGAACTAGCGGGAGCACAGATACGCAGTATTTT	CASSFGGTSGSTDTQYF
TRBV19	NA	TRBJ2-1	15	TRBD2	TGTGCCAGTACAAGCGGGGCTAGCTCCTACAATGAGCAGTTCTTC	CASTSGASSYNEQFF
TRBV4-3	NA	TRBJ2-7	15	NA	TGCGCCAGCAGCCAAGGATCGGGGGTTGCCTACGAGCAGTACTTC	CASSQGSGVAYEQYF
TRBV27	NA	TRBJ2-1	16	NA	TGTGCCAGCTCCAAAGGGGGGACAGAGACTTACAATGAGCAGTTCTTC	CASSKGGTETYNEQFF
TRBV6-4	once	TRBJ2-2	15	NA	TGTGCCAGCCGAAAAGGGGACTCGAACACCGGGGAGCTGTTTTTT	CASRKGDSNTGELFF
TRBV6-5	once	TRBJ2-7	14	TRBD1	TGTGCCAGCAGCTCCCAGGGGGTTCACAACGAGCAGTACTTC	CASSSQGVHNEQYF
TRBV5-1	NA	TRBJ2-5	15	NA	TGCGCCAGCAGCTTTCAAGATTCCCGGGGGGCGACCCAGTACTTC	CASSFQDSRGATQYF
TRBV28	once	TRBJ2-7	12	TRBD1	TGTGCCTCGGGGACAGAAACCTACGAGCAGTACTTC	CASGTETYEQYF
TRBV19	few	TRBJ1-5	16	NA	TGTGCCAGTAGTATTAGCCAGTTGATGAGCAATCAGCCCCAGCATTTT	CASSISQLMSNQPQHF
TRBV2	NA	TRBJ1-3	11	NA	TGTGCCAGCTCGGGGGGTAACACCATATATTTT	CASSGGNTIYF
TRBV6-6	NA	TRBJ2-3	14	TRBD2	TGTGCCAGCGGAGCGGGGGGCCTCCGAGATACGCAGTATTTT	CASGAGGLRDTQYF
TRBV4-2	NA	TRBJ1-2	16	TRBD1	TGTGCCAGCAGCCAAGAAGGGACCAGGGACAGCTATGGCTACACCTTC	CASSQEGTRDSYGYTF
TRBV7-6	NA	TRBJ1-4	12	NA	TGTGCCAGCAGCGTCGCTAGGGAAAAACTGTTTTTT	CASSVAREKLFF
TRBV29-1	NA	TRBJ1-1	11	NA	TGCAGCGTTGCACAGGCCCGTGAAGCTTTCTTT	CSVAQAREAFF
TRBV29-1	NA	TRBJ1-2	12	NA	TGCAGCGCCAGGGGCTTGGACTATGGCTACACCTTC	CSARGLDYGYTF
TRBV30	NA	TRBJ2-3	13	NA	TGTGCCTGGGGGCGGGGTCAGGCAAGTACGCAGTATTTT	CAWGRGQASTQYF
TRBV6-1	few	TRBJ1-5	15	NA	TGTGCCAGCAGGGTGGACACTTATAGCAATCAGCCCCAGCATTTT	CASRVDTYSNQPQHF
TRBV11-2	once	TRBJ2-5	17	TRBD2	TGTGCCAGCAGCTTAAGGACTAGCGGGCCACTCCAAGAGACCCAGTACTTC	CASSLRTSGPLQETQYF
TRBV27	few	TRBJ2-7	16	TRBD1	TGTGCCAGCACTCTAATCGGGACAGGAGGCTCCTACGAGCAGTACTTC	CASTLIGTGGSYEQYF
TRBV21-1	NA	TRBJ2-2	17	NA	TGTGCCAGCAGCAAAGTCGACAGGGGGCGCGGAACCGGGGAGCTGTTTTTT	CASSKVDRGRGTGELFF
TRBV29-1	NA	TRBJ1-2	13	NA	TGCAGCATGTGGACAAACACTAACTATGGCTACACCTTC	CSMWTNTNYGYTF
TRBV6-1	few	TRBJ1-1	12	NA	TGTGCCAGCACGATTCGAGGGACTGAAGCTTTCTTT	CASTIRGTEAFF
TRBV2	NA	TRBJ1-1	15	NA	TGTGCCAGCAGTGATGGTAGGGGGGGAAACACTGAAGCTTTCTTT	CASSDGRGGNTEAFF